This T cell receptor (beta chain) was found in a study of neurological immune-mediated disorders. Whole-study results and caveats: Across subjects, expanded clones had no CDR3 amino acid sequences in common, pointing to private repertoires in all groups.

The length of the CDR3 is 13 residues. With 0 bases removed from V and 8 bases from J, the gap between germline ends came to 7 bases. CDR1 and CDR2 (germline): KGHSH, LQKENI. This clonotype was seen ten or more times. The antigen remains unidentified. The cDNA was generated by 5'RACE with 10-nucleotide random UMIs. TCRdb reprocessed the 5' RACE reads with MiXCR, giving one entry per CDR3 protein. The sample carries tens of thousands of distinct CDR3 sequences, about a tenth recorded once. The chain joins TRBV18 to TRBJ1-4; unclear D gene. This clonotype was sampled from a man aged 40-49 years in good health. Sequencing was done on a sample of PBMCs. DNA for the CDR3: TGTGCCAGCTCACCACCAATGAGGGAAAAACTGTTTTTT. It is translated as CASSPPMREKLFF.